What follows describes a single T cell receptor (beta chain). Its specificity is not known. An end of the junction differs from the germline gene, which may be a read error. RNA was extracted from bulk tissue without any cell sorting. More than 3 cm separated this lung sample from the edge of the tumor. The data are from a study of tumor and adjacent non-tumor tissue in lung cancer. Study details: The cohort had approximately 12 adenocarcinoma, 2 squamous cell and 1 small cell patients. Study conclusions and caveats: Significantly higher TCR diversity was found in tumor than normal lung.

There are 15 residues in the CDR3. Germline V gene data show CDR1 as DFQATT and CDR2 as SNEGSKA (reference sequence). Three rounds of nested PCR, following a modified ARM-PCR protocol, produced the TCRbeta library. TCRdb independently ran MiXCR on the multiplex PCR reads; one entry per CDR3 protein. The sample carries roughly 69,000 distinct CDR3 sequences, roughly three quarters recorded once. The chain uses TRBV20-1 and TRBJ2-7; TRBD2 agrees at 13 bases. The specimen sequenced was distant non-tumor lung tissue. The sequence was obtained from a man between 60 and 75 years old with non-small cell lung cancer. The CDR3 coding sequence is TGCAGTGCCAGGAAGGGACTAGCGGGGTCATACGTGCAGTACTTC. Translated, it gives CSARKGLAGSYVQYF.